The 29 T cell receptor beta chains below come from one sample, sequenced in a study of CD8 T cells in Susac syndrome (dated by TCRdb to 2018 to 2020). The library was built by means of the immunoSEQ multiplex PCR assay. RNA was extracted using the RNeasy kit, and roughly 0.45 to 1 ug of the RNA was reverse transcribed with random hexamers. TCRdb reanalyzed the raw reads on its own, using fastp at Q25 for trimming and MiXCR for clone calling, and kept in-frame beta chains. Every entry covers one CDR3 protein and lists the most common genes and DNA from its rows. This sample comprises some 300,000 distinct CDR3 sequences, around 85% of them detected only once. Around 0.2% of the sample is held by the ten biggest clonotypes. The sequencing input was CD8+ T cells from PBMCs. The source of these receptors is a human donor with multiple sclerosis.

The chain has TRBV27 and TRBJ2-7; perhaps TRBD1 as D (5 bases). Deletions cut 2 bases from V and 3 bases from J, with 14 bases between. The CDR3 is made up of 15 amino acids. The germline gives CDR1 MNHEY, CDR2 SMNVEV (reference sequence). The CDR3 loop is CASSLAGPKFYEQYF. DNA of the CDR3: TGTGCCAGCAGTTTAGCAGGGCCTAAATTCTACGAGCAGTACTTC.

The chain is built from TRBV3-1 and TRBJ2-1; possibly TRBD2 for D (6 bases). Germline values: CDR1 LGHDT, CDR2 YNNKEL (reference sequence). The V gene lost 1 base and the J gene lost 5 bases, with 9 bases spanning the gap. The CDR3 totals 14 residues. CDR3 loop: CASSQALANNEQFF. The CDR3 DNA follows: TGTGCCAGCAGCCAAGCTCTAGCGAACAATGAGCAGTTCTTC.

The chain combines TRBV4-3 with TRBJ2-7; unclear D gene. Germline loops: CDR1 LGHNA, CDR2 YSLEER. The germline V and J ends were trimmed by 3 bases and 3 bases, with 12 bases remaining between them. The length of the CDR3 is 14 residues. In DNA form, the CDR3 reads TGCGCCAGCAGCCATTCGGTGACAAACTACGAGCAGTACTTC. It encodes CASSHSVTNYEQYF.

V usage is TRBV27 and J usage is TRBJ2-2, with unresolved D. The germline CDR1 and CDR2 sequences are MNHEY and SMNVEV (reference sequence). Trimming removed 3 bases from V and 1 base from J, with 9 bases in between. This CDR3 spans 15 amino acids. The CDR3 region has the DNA TGTGCCAGCAGTTTCGTGGTTCAGAACACCGGGGAGCTGTTTTTT. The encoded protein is CASSFVVQNTGELFF.

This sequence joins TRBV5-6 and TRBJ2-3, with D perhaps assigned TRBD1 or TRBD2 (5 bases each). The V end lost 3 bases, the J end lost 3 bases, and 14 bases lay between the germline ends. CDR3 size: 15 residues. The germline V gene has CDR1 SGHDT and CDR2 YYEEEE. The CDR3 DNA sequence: TGTGCCAGCAGCTACGGGACGGCGAAGACAGATACGCAGTATTTT. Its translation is CASSYGTAKTDTQYF.

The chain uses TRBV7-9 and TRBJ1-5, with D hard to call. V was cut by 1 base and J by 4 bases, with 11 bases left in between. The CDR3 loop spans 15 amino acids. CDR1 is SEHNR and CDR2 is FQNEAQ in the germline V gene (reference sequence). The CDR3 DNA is TGTGCCAGCAGCTTAGGGTCGGGAGTGAATCAGCCCCAGCATTTT. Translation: CASSLGSGVNQPQHF.

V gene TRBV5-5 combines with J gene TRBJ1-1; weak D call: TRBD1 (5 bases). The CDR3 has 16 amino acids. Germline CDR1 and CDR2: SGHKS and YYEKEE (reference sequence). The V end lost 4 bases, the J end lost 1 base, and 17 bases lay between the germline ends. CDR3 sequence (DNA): TGTGCCAGCAGCAGCCCCGGGGGGACTGCGAACACTGAAGCTTTCTTT. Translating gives CASSSPGGTANTEAFF.

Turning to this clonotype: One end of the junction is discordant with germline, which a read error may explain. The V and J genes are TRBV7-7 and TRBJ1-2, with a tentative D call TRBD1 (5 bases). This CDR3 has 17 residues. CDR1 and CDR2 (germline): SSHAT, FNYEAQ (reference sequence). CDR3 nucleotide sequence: TGTGCTAGCAGCCCATCCGGGGCATCTCCTATGAACTATGGCTACACCTTC. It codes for CASSPSGASPMNYGYTF.

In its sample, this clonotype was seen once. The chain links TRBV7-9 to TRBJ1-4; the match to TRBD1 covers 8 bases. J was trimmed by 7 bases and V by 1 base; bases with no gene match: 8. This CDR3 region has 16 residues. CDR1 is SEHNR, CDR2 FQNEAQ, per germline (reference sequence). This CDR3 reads CASSLGFSDRVEKLFF. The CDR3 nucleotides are TGTGCCAGCAGCTTAGGGTTCTCGGACAGGGTTGAAAAACTGTTTTTT.

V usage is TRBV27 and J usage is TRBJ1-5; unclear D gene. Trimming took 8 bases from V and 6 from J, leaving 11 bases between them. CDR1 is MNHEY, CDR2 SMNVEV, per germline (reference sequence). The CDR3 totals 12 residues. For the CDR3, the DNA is TGTGCCAGCGGGGTGGGAGGTCAGCCCCAGCATTTT. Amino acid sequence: CASGVGGQPQHF.

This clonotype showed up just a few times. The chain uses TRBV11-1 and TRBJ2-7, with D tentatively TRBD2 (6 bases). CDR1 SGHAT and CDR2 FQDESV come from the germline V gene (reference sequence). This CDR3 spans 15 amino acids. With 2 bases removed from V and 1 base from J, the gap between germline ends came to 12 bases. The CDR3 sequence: CASSLFSLASYEQYF. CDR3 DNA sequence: TGTGCCAGCAGCTTATTTTCGCTAGCGTCCTACGAGCAGTACTTC.

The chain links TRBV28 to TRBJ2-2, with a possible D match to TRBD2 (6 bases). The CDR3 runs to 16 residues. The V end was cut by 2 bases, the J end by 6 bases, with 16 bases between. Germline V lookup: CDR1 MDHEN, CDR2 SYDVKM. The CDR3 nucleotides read TGTGCCAGCAGTTTAGAGCGGGCGGCGGGGTCCGGGGAGCTGTTTTTT. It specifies CASSLERAAGSGELFF.

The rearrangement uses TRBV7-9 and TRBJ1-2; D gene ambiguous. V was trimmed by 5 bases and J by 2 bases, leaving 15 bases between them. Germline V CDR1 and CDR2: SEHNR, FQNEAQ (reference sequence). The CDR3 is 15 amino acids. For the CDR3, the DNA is TGTGCCAGCAGCCCACCCCCGGCAGCGAACTATGGCTACACCTTC. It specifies CASSPPPAANYGYTF.

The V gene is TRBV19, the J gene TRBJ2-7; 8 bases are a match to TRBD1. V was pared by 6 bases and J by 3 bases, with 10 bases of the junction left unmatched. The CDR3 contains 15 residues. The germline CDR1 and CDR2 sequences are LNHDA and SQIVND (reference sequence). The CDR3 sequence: CASSAGTGLFYEQYF. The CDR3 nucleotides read TGTGCCAGTAGCGCCGGGACAGGCTTGTTCTACGAGCAGTACTTC.

The CDR3 region is CSVEWSEVLETQYF. The CDR3, as DNA: TGCAGCGTTGAATGGTCAGAGGTCCTGGAGACCCAGTACTTC. The V call is TRBV29-1, the J call TRBJ2-5; D call uncertain. Between the trimmed V and J ends, which lost 2 bases and 5 bases, there was a span of 15 bases. Per germline, CDR1 SQVTM and CDR2 ANQGSEA. CDR3 size: 14 residues.

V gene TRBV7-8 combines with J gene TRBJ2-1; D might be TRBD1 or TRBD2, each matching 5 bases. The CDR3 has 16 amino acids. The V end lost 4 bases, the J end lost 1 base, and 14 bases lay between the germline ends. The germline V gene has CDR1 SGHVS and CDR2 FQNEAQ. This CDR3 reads CASSSPTKGSYNEQFF. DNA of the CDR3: TGTGCCAGCAGCTCGCCGACTAAGGGGTCCTACAATGAGCAGTTCTTC. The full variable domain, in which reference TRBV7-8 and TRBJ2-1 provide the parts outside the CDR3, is GAGVSQSPRYKVAKRGQDVALRCDPISGHVSLFWYQQALGQGPEFLTYFQNEAQLDKSGLPSDRFFAERPEGSVSTLKIQRTQQEDSAVYLCASSSPTKGSYNEQFFGPGTRLTVL.

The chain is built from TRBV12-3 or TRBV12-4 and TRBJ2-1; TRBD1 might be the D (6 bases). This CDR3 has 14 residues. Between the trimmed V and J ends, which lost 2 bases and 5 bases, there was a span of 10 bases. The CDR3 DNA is TGTGCCAGCAGTTTATGGGACACCCACAATGAGCAGTTCTTC. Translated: CASSLWDTHNEQFF.

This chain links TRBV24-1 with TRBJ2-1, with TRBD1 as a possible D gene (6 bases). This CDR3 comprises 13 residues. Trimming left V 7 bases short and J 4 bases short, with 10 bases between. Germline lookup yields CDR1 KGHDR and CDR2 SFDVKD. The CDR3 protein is CATSMRGYNEQFF. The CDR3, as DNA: TGTGCCACCAGCATGAGGGGGTACAATGAGCAGTTCTTC.

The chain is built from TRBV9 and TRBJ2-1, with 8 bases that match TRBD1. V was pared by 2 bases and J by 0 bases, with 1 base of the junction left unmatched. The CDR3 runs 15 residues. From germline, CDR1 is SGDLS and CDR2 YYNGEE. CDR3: CASSVDRGSYNEQFF. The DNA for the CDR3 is TGTGCCAGCAGCGTCGACAGGGGCTCCTACAATGAGCAGTTCTTC.

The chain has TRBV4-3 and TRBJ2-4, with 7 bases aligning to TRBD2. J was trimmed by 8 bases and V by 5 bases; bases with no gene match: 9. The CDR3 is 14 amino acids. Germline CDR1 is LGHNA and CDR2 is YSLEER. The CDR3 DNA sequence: TGCGCCAGCAGCGATGGGCTGAGCGGGGACATTCAGTACTTC. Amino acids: CASSDGLSGDIQYF.

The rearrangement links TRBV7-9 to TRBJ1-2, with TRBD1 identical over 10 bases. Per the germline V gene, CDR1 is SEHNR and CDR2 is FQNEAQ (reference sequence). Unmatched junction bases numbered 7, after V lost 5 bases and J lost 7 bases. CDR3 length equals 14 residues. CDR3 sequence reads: CASSTGQGVGGYTF. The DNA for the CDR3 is TGTGCCAGCAGCACCGGACAGGGGGTGGGTGGCTACACCTTC.

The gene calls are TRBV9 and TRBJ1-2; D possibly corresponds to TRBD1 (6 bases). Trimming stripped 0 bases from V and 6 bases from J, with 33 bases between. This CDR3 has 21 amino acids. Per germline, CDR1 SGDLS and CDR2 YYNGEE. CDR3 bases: TGTGCCAGCAGCGTAGGGGGGCAAGAAGCGGCTACTTATCCCCATGGCCATGGCTACACCTTC. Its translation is CASSVGGQEAATYPHGHGYTF.

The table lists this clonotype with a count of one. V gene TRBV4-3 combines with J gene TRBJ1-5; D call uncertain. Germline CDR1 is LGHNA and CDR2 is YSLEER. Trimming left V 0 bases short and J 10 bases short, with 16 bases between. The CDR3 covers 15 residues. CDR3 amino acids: CASSQDVGLHRPQHF. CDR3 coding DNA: TGCGCCAGCAGCCAAGATGTTGGGTTACACCGTCCCCAGCATTTT.

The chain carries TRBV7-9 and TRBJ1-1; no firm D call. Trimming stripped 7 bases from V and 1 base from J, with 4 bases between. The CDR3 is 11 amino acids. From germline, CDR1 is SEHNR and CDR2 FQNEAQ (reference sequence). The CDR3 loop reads CASTQNTEAFF. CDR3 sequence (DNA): TGTGCCAGCACCCAGAACACTGAAGCTTTCTTT.

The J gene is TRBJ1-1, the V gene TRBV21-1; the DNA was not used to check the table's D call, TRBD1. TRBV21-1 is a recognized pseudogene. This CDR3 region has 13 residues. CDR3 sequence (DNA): TGTGCCAGCCGGAAAAACAGGGGCGCTGAAGCTTTCTTT. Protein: CASRKNRGAEAFF.

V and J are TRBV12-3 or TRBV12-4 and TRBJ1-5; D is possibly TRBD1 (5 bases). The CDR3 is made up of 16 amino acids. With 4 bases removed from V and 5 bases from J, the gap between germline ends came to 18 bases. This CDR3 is CASSSGTFPDDQPQHF. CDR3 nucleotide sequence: TGTGCCAGCAGTTCCGGGACTTTCCCTGACGATCAGCCCCAGCATTTT.

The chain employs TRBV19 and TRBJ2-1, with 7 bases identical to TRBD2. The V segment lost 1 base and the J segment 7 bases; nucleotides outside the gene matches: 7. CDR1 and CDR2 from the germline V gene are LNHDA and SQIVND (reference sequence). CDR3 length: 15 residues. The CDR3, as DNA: TGTGCCAGTAGTATAGGCGCAACACTAGCGAATGAGCAGTTCTTC. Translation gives CASSIGATLANEQFF.

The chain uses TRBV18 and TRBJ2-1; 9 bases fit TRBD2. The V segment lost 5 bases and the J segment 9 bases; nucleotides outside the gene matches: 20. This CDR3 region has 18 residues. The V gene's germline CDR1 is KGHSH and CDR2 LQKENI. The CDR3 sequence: CASSSLAGVAATRFEQFF. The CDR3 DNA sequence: TGTGCCAGCTCATCATTAGCGGGAGTGGCCGCTACACGTTTTGAGCAGTTCTTC. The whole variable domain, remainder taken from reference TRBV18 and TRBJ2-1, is NAGVMQNPRHLVRRRGQEARLRCSPMKGHSHVYWYRQLPEEGLKFMVYLQKENIIDESGMPKERFSAEFPKEGPSILRIQQVVRGDSAAYFCASSSLAGVAATRFEQFFGPGTRLTVL.

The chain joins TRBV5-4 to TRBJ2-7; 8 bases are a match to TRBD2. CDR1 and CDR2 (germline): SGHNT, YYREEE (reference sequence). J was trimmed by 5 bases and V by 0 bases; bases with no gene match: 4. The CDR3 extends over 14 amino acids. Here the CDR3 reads CASSLARGGDEQYF. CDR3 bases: TGTGCCAGCAGCTTGGCCCGGGGGGGCGACGAGCAGTACTTC.